These 25 T cell receptor beta chains were sequenced from one sample in a study of blood T cell repertoires in COVID-19. The assay was immunoSEQ multiplex PCR, and TCRdb's table has in-frame clones only and misses some. This sample has roughly 250,000 clones, with 85% found just once. The sequenced material came from peripheral blood. These receptors originate from a man aged 40-50 years with acute or convalescent COVID-19.

V gene TRBV28 combines with J gene TRBJ2-2, with 10 bases lining up with TRBD2. Germline loops: CDR1 MDHEN, CDR2 SYDVKM. This CDR3 spans 15 amino acids. V dropped 4 bases and J dropped 5; count of bases not matched to a gene: 4. CDR3: CASSSPGLATGELFF. CDR3 nucleotides: TGTGCCAGCAGTTCCCCGGGACTAGCGACCGGGGAGCTGTTTTTT.

The chain links TRBV2 to TRBJ1-1; TRBD1 is a possible D gene (5 bases). Germline loops: CDR1 SNHLY, CDR2 FYNNEI. Trimming cost V 5 bases and J 4 bases, with 11 bases left between them. This CDR3 comprises 13 residues. The CDR3, as DNA: TGTGCCAGCAGTACCACAGGCGGCACTGAAGCTTTCTTT. Its translation is CASSTTGGTEAFF.

The chain combines TRBV28 with TRBJ2-1; D not resolved. There are 15 residues in the CDR3. Germline lookup yields CDR1 MDHEN and CDR2 SYDVKM. V lost 6 bases and J 10 bases, leaving 22 bases between the germline ends. The CDR3 DNA reads as TGTGCCAGCAGCCCCAGAACCGCACCCAAGAAAGAGCAGTTCTTC. This sequence encodes CASSPRTAPKKEQFF.

This clone was detected once. The genes are TRBV28 and TRBJ1-1; the D gene is possibly TRBD1 (5 bases). The CDR3 sequence is 12 residues long. The V end lost 3 bases, the J end lost 10 bases, and 12 bases lay between the germline ends. The germline V gene encodes CDR1 MDHEN and CDR2 SYDVKM. The CDR3 here is CASSLPGFGAFF. The CDR3 DNA reads TGTGCCAGCAGTTTGCCAGGGTTTGGAGCTTTCTTT.

This clone showed up just once. V gene TRBV5-1 combines with J gene TRBJ2-1; the D gene is possibly TRBD2 (6 bases). From germline, CDR1 is SGHRS and CDR2 YFSETQ. CDR3 length: 15 residues. V lost 2 bases and J 4 bases, leaving 13 bases between the germline ends. The CDR3 DNA is TGCGCCAGCAGCTTAAGGGAGGAAGGATACAATGAGCAGTTCTTC. Protein sequence: CASSLREEGYNEQFF.

Only a few counts were recorded for this clone. The genes are TRBV11-3 and TRBJ1-1, with 10 positions matching TRBD1. This CDR3 is built from 16 residues. V lost 5 bases to trimming and J lost 1 base; unmatched junction nucleotides: 7. The germline V gene has CDR1 SGHNT and CDR2 YENEEA. CDR3 in amino acids: CASSPGQGEANTEAFF. The CDR3 DNA reads TGTGCCAGCAGCCCAGGACAGGGGGAGGCGAACACTGAAGCTTTCTTT.

This clone was counted a few times. J is TRBJ2-1 and V is TRBV4-3, with 9 bases identical to TRBD2. The CDR3 length is 20 residues. V was pared by 2 bases and J by 1 base, with 15 bases of the junction left unmatched. CDR1 and CDR2 from the germline V gene are LGHNA and YSLEER. The CDR3 DNA follows: TGCGCCAGCAGCCAACGGGGCGGCGGGGGGGCCATAAGTTCCTACAATGAGCAGTTCTTC. Translated: CASSQRGGGGAISSYNEQFF.

J is TRBJ2-1 and V is TRBV5-6; a weak D match, TRBD2 (7 bases). The CDR3 is 15 amino acids. Trimming removed 1 base from V and 2 bases from J, with 10 bases in between. Germline loops: CDR1 SGHDT, CDR2 YYEEEE. CDR3 in DNA: TGTGCCAGCAGCTTGAGGGGGGGGCCCTACAATGAGCAGTTCTTC. Protein sequence: CASSLRGGPYNEQFF.

This chain joins TRBV28 and TRBJ2-5; TRBD1 agrees at 9 bases. J was trimmed by 4 bases and V by 5 bases; bases with no gene match: 2. Per the germline V gene, CDR1 is MDHEN and CDR2 is SYDVKM. CDR3 length equals 13 residues. CDR3 region: CASSRGQGETQYF. CDR3 bases: TGTGCCAGCAGTCGGGGACAGGGAGAGACCCAGTACTTC.

This chain connects TRBV4-1 to TRBJ2-1; TRBD2 is a possible D gene (5 bases). CDR1 MGHRA and CDR2 YSYEKL come from the germline V gene. The CDR3 spans 16 residues. Between the trimmed V and J ends, which lost 1 base and 1 base, there was a span of 11 bases. The CDR3 DNA reads TGCGCCAGCAGCCAAGTTGCGGGCCTTTCCTACAATGAGCAGTTCTTC. Residues: CASSQVAGLSYNEQFF.

V usage is TRBV19 and J usage is TRBJ1-2; D gene uncertain. The CDR3 spans 12 residues. Per the germline V gene, CDR1 is LNHDA and CDR2 is SQIVND (reference sequence). V lost 10 bases to trimming and J lost 1 base, with 10 bases between them. This CDR3 is CATGDYNYGYTF. CDR3 in DNA: TGTGCCACCGGAGATTATAACTATGGCTACACCTTC.

The rearrangement links TRBV19 to TRBJ1-2; tentative D call: TRBD1 (6 bases). Germline CDR1 LNHDA, CDR2 SQIVND (reference sequence). The germline V and J ends were trimmed by 6 bases and 7 bases, with 15 bases remaining between them. The CDR3 runs to 13 residues. In DNA form, the CDR3 reads TGTGCCAGTAGAGAATCAGGGGCCGGTGGCTACACCTTC. This encodes CASRESGAGGYTF.

The CDR3 DNA sequence: TGTGCCAGCAGCTTAATGGGGCGGGAAGCTTTCTTT. Residues: CASSLMGREAFF. The chain combines TRBV13 with TRBJ1-1; D possibly corresponds to TRBD1 (5 bases). The V end was cut by 2 bases, the J end by 8 bases, with 9 bases between. The germline V gene encodes CDR1 PRHDT and CDR2 FYEKMQ (reference sequence). The CDR3 contains 12 residues.

This chain links TRBV7-9 with TRBJ2-1; TRBD1 matches at 10 bases. V lost 5 bases, J lost 4 bases, and 8 bases stayed unmatched. The CDR3 length is 16 residues. CDR1 and CDR2 from the germline V gene are SEHNR and FQNEAQ (reference sequence). The CDR3 loop is CASSLTGTGVYNEQFF. CDR3 nucleotides: TGTGCCAGCAGCCTAACCGGGACAGGGGTTTACAATGAGCAGTTCTTC.

The V and J genes are TRBV10-3 and TRBJ1-5; 9 bases match TRBD1. The CDR3 is 17 amino acids. Germline V gene lookup returns CDR1 ENHRY and CDR2 SYGVKD. The V segment lost 0 bases and the J segment 4 bases; nucleotides outside the gene matches: 7. CDR3 coding DNA: TGTGCCATCAGTGAGTCGGCCGGGACAGGGAGGAATCAGCCCCAGCATTTT. Translation: CAISESAGTGRNQPQHF.

The chain employs TRBV7-8 and TRBJ2-3; 8 bases are shared with TRBD1. Germline lookup yields CDR1 SGHVS and CDR2 FQNEAQ. CDR3 size: 17 residues. V lost 1 base, J lost 1 base, and 7 bases stayed unmatched. CDR3 region: CASSLGQGALGTDTQYF. DNA for the CDR3: TGTGCCAGCAGCTTAGGGCAGGGGGCGCTGGGCACAGATACGCAGTATTTT.

V is TRBV28 and J is TRBJ2-2; 14 bases match TRBD2. Germline V gene data show CDR1 as MDHEN and CDR2 as SYDVKM. The CDR3 has 19 amino acids. The trim removed 3 bases at V and 9 bases at J, leaving 15 bases unmatched. In DNA form, the CDR3 reads TGTGCCAGCAGTTTCTTCCCCGGGACTAGCGGGGGACCGACCTGGGAGCTGTTTTTT. This gives the protein CASSFFPGTSGGPTWELFF.

V is TRBV4-2 and J is TRBJ1-2, with D unclear. This CDR3 region has 15 residues. V shed 0 bases and J shed 1 base, with 9 bases lying between them. CDR1 is LGHNA, CDR2 YNFKEQ, per germline. The CDR3 DNA follows: TGTGCCAGCAGCCAAGAGCTGAGGGATAACTATGGCTACACCTTC. Residues: CASSQELRDNYGYTF.

J is TRBJ2-1 and V is TRBV12-5; possible D gene TRBD2, 5 bases. Trimming removed 0 bases at V and 0 bases at J, with 15 bases between. The germline gives CDR1 LGHNT, CDR2 FRNRAP. The length of the CDR3 is 18 residues. DNA of the CDR3: TGTGCTAGTGGTTTGGTACTTGGAGGACCGAGCTCCTACAATGAGCAGTTCTTC. Encoded protein: CASGLVLGGPSSYNEQFF.

The rearrangement links TRBV10-3 to TRBJ2-3; 12 bases align to TRBD2. CDR3 size: 16 residues. Germline V gene lookup returns CDR1 ENHRY and CDR2 SYGVKD. The J segment lost 1 base and the V segment lost 7 bases, leaving 6 bases of the junction unmatched. The CDR3 spells CAITNRTSGGTDTQYF. DNA of the CDR3: TGTGCCATCACTAACCGGACTAGCGGGGGCACAGATACGCAGTATTTT.

The chain links TRBV10-3 to TRBJ1-3; D not certain. Germline V gene data show CDR1 as ENHRY and CDR2 as SYGVKD. The CDR3 totals 14 residues. Trimming shortened V by 8 bases and J by 2 bases, and 13 bases separated the two germline ends. CDR3: CAIRPEAAGNTIYF. Written as DNA, the CDR3 is TGTGCCATCCGACCGGAGGCGGCTGGAAACACCATATATTTT.

V gene TRBV18 combines with J gene TRBJ1-2; D might be TRBD1 (6 bases). Between the trimmed V and J ends, which lost 2 bases and 3 bases, there was a span of 13 bases. Germline assignment: CDR1 KGHSH and CDR2 LQKENI. The CDR3 is 15 amino acids. CDR3 region: CASSPVPDSHYGYTF. The CDR3 DNA sequence: TGTGCCAGCTCACCAGTCCCGGACAGCCACTATGGCTACACCTTC.

The genes are TRBV29-1 and TRBJ1-5; weak D call: TRBD1 (5 bases). Per germline, CDR1 SQVTM and CDR2 ANQGSEA. Trimming left V 6 bases short and J 4 bases short, with 13 bases between. The CDR3 spans 13 residues. CDR3 sequence reads: CSVQENWNQPQHF. The DNA for the CDR3 is TGCAGCGTACAGGAAAATTGGAATCAGCCCCAGCATTTT.

This clone has just a few counts. The chain is built from TRBV18 and TRBJ1-4; perhaps TRBD1 as D (6 bases). CDR3 length: 15 amino acids. V dropped 4 bases and J dropped 7 bases, with 16 bases sitting between them. The germline CDR1 and CDR2 sequences are KGHSH and LQKENI. The CDR3 coding sequence is TGTGCCAGCTCACTCACCGGGGGGCCCGGTGAAAAACTGTTTTTT. Protein sequence: CASSLTGGPGEKLFF.

The rearrangement links TRBV7-6 to TRBJ2-7; D possibly corresponds to TRBD1 (5 bases). Germline V gene sequence: CDR1 SGHVS, CDR2 FNYEAQ. The V gene lost 5 bases and the J gene lost 2 bases, with 16 bases spanning the gap. CDR3 length: 15 residues. Here the CDR3 DNA reads TGTGCCAGCAGCCCGCAACAGGTCAACACCTACGAGCAGTACTTC. Protein sequence: CASSPQQVNTYEQYF.